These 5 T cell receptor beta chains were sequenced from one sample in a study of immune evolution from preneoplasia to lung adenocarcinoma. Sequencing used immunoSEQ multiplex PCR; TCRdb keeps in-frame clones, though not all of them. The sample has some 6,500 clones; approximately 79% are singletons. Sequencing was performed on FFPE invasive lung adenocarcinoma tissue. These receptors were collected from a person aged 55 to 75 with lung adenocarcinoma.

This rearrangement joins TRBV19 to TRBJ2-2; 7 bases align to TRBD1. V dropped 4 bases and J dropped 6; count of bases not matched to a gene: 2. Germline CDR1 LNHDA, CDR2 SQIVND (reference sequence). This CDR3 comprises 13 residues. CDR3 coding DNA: TGTGCCAGTAGTACCCAGGGGGCCGGGGAGCTGTTTTTT. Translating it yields CASSTQGAGELFF.

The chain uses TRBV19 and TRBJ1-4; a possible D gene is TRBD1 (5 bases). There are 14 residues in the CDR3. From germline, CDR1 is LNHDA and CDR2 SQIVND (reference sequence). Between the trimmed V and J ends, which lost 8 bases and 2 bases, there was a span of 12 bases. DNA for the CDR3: TGTGCCAGTCAGAAGTGGGGCACTAATGAAAAACTGTTTTTT. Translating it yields CASQKWGTNEKLFF.

CDR3 protein: CASGLDPGFAEAFF. CDR3 bases: TGTGCTAGTGGTTTGGACCCGGGGTTCGCTGAAGCTTTCTTT. V usage is TRBV12-5 and J usage is TRBJ1-1; D uncertain. This CDR3 comprises 14 residues. V lost 1 base and J 6 bases, leaving 12 bases between the germline ends. Germline V gives CDR1 LGHNT, CDR2 FRNRAP.

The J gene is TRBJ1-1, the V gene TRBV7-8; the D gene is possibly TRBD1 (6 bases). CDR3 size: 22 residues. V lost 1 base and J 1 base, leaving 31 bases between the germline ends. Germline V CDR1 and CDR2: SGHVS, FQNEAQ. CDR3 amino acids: CASSLVGGGRGGGWATNTEAFF. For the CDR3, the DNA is TGTGCCAGCAGCTTAGTAGGAGGAGGCAGAGGGGGGGGCTGGGCAACGAACACTGAAGCTTTCTTT.

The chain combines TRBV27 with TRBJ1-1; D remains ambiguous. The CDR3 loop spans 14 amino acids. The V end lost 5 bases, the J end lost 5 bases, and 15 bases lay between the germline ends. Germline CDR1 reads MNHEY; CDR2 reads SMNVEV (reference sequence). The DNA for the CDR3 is TGTGCCAGCAGTCCATCCCCCGATAGGACTGAAGCTTTCTTT. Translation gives CASSPSPDRTEAFF.